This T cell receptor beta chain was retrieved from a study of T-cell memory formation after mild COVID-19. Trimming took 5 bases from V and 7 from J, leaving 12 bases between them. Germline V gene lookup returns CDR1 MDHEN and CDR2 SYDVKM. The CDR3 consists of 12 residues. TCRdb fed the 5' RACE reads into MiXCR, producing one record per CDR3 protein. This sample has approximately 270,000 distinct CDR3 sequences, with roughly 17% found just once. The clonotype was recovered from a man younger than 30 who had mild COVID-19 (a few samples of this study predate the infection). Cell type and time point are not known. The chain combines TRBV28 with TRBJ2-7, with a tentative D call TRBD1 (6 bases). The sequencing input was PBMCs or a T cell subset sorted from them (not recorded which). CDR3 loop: CASSPPRGEQYV. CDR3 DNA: TGTGCCAGCAGTCCGCCTAGGGGGGAGCAGTACGTC.